This T cell receptor (beta chain) appears in the sequencing data of a study of T cells in Graves' hyperthyroidism and ophthalmopathy. The study, taken as a whole, reports: Researchers found most expanded thyroid clonotypes above 0.001 in blood as well.

The diagnoses drew upon clinical symptoms, serum thyroxine and TRAb, thyroid ultrasound and orbital computed tomography. This clonotype came up many times. The antigen is unknown. There were TCR beta CDR3 regions amplified from RNA transcripts. The HTBI primer set drove a first-round RT-PCR of the TCR CDR3. One entry per CDR3 protein, called by TCRdb with MiXCR from the multiplex PCR reads. The repertoire includes fewer than 450,000 distinct CDR3 sequences, roughly 17% of them detected once, and about a third sits in the top ten. Germline assignment: CDR1 DFQATT and CDR2 SNEGSKA (reference sequence). After removal of 5 bases from V and 1 base from J, the junction contained 1 base not matched to a gene. This CDR3 has 12 residues.

This TCR was sampled from a woman in her 30s with Graves' hyperthyroidism that later progressed to Graves' ophthalmopathy. Sequenced input: blood. The chain combines TRBV20-1 with TRBJ1-1, with TRBD1 matching over 7 bases. The CDR3 sequence is CSAWDRNTEAFF. CDR3 in DNA: TGCAGTGCTTGGGACAGGAACACTGAAGCTTTCTTT.